The 2 T cell receptor beta chains in this list originate from one sample, sequenced in a study of T cells in Graves' hyperthyroidism and ophthalmopathy. Researchers took RNA transcripts and amplified the TCR beta CDR3 regions from them. Initially, a first-round RT-PCR of the TCR CDR3 employed the HTBI primer set. TCRdb passed the multiplex PCR reads through MiXCR, listing each CDR3 protein once. The sample includes some 650,000 distinct CDR3 sequences, approximately 16% seen only once; the top ten take 2.5% to 4%. Source material: blood. These receptor sequences come from a woman in her thirties or forties with Graves' ophthalmopathy.

This clonotype was observed once. The chain joins TRBV20-1 to TRBJ2-7, with TRBD1 as a possible D gene (6 bases). The CDR3 is 12 residues long. Trimming took off 2 bases at V and 7 bases at J, with 12 bases between the two ends. In germline, CDR1 is DFQATT, CDR2 SNEGSKA (reference sequence). The CDR3 reads CSARKTGWEQYF. CDR3 DNA: TGCAGTGCTAGAAAAACAGGGTGGGAGCAGTACTTC.

To note about this clonotype: The germline gene is not matched at one end of the junction; a read error may be the cause. The V gene is TRBV28, the J gene TRBJ2-5, with D unresolved. CDR1 MDHEN and CDR2 SYDVKM come from the germline V gene. The CDR3 covers 9 residues. The CDR3 is CARTDMADF. The CDR3 DNA reads as TGTGCCAGGACTGATATGGCGGACTTC.